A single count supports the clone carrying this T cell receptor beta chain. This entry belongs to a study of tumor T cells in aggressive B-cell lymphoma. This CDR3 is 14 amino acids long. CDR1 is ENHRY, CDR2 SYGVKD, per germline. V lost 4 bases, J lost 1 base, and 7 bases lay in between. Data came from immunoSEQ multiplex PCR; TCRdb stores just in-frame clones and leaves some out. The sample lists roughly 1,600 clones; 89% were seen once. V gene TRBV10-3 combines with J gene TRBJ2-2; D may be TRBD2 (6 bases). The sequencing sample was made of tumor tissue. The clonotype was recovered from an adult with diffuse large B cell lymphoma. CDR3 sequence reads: CAISGGLNTGELFF. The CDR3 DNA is TGTGCCATCAGTGGGGGACTGAACACCGGGGAGCTGTTTTTT.